A selection of T cell receptor beta chains follows, all from one sample in a study of T cell responses to AZD1222 COVID-19 vaccine. TCRdb's copy holds only in-frame clones and misses some; the assay was immunoSEQ multiplex PCR. Among 150,000 or so clones listed, roughly 89% were seen once. The specimen was peripheral blood, collected on day 0 of AZD1222 vaccination. These receptor sequences come from an adult in good health. The CDR3 runs from the conserved cysteine through the conserved F or W. D genes are given only for firm matches. Rows give clone size only sometimes, using once, few, many, or a class for an expanded clone.

j_call	clone_size	cdr3_length	v_call	d_call	cdr3_nt	cdr3_aa
TRBJ2-3	-	17	TRBV7-9	-	TGTGCCAGCAGCTTAGTTTTTGCGGGGGCGTTGACAGATACGCAGTATTTT	CASSLVFAGALTDTQYF
TRBJ1-5	-	13	TRBV18	-	TGTGCCAGCTCACCAGGGTTGAATCAGCCCCAGCATTTT	CASSPGLNQPQHF
TRBJ1-2	-	15	TRBV25-1	TRBD1	TGTGCCAGCAGTGAGGTAGGGGACAGGGGGCCTGGCTACACCTTC	CASSEVGDRGPGYTF
TRBJ2-3	-	15	TRBV5-1	-	TGCGCCAGCAGCTTGAGTGACGGGGTCACAGATACGCAGTATTTT	CASSLSDGVTDTQYF
TRBJ2-1	-	14	TRBV19	TRBD2	TGTGCCAGTACCCAAAGCGGGGGGCCGTGGGAGCAGTTCTTC	CASTQSGGPWEQFF
TRBJ1-2	-	13	TRBV7-6	TRBD1	TGTGCCAGCAGCCCTGTGGCAGGGGGAGGCTACACCTTC	CASSPVAGGGYTF
TRBJ1-3	-	13	TRBV18	-	TGTGCCAGCCAAACAGGGACCGGAAACACCATATATTTT	CASQTGTGNTIYF
TRBJ2-1	-	11	TRBV6-5	-	TGTGCCAGCAGCCGATACAATGAGCAGTTCTTC	CASSRYNEQFF
TRBJ2-7	-	14	TRBV29-1	-	TGCAGCGTTGCCACTCTAGAGAATTCCTACGAGCAGTACTTC	CSVATLENSYEQYF
TRBJ1-5	-	16	TRBV4-1	-	TGCGCCAGCAGCCTTGCCACTGACAGGCCGGATCAGCCCCAGCATTTT	CASSLATDRPDQPQHF
TRBJ1-5	-	18	TRBV12-1	-	-	CASSFAIGTVISNQPQHF
TRBJ2-7	-	15	TRBV27	-	TGTGCCAGCAGTTCCAAAATCGGGAGATCCTACGAGCAGTACTTC	CASSSKIGRSYEQYF
TRBJ2-2	once	16	TRBV19	TRBD2	TGTGCCAGTAAGTTAGCGGGAGGATCGAACACCGGGGAGCTGTTTTTT	CASKLAGGSNTGELFF
TRBJ2-5	once	17	TRBV10-1	-	TGCGCCAGCAGTGAGCCCACTACATTAGACAGAAAAGAGACCCAGTACTTC	CASSEPTTLDRKETQYF
TRBJ2-7	-	14	TRBV6-6	-	TGTGCCAGCAGAATGAGTCCCCAGACCTACGAGCAGTACTTC	CASRMSPQTYEQYF
TRBJ1-4	-	11	TRBV5-3	-	TGTGCCAGAAGCTTTTTTAAGGAACTGTTTTTT	CARSFFKELFF
TRBJ2-3	-	13	TRBV7-2	-	TGTGCCAGCAGCCCAGAGTCGGGGGATACGCAGTATTTT	CASSPESGDTQYF
TRBJ1-4	once	14	TRBV7-2	TRBD1	TGTGCCAGCAGTAAAGACAGGGGAGGGGAAAAACTGTTTTTT	CASSKDRGGEKLFF
TRBJ2-7	-	13	TRBV28	TRBD1	TGTGCCAGCAGAAGGAACAGGGGCTACGAGCAGTACTTC	CASRRNRGYEQYF
TRBJ2-7	-	13	TRBV28	TRBD1	TGTGCCAGCAGTCGACAGGGGGCTTACGAGCAGTACTTC	CASSRQGAYEQYF
TRBJ2-7	-	16	TRBV4-2	TRBD2	TGTGCCAGCAGCCAAGTGTCCAGCGGGGGGGCCTACGAGCAGTACTTC	CASSQVSSGGAYEQYF
TRBJ2-2	once	15	TRBV5-1	-	TGCGCCAGCAGCTTCCGGACGGCGAACACCGGGGAGCTGTTTTTT	CASSFRTANTGELFF
TRBJ2-1	-	18	TRBV7-8	TRBD2	TGTGCCAGCAGCTTAATGTTTGTAGCGGGGGACGTCTACAATGAGCAGTTCTTC	CASSLMFVAGDVYNEQFF
TRBJ1-6	-	15	TRBV5-6	-	TGTGCCAGCAGCTTGGGACAGCTACGGACCCCACCCCTCCACTTT	CASSLGQLRTPPLHF
TRBJ2-2	-	19	TRBV3-1/TRBV3-2	TRBD2	TGTGCCAGCAGCCAATACCCATTAGGAGCGGGAGGTGACACCGGGGAGCTGTTTTTT	CASSQYPLGAGGDTGELFF
TRBJ1-2	-	13	TRBV12-3/TRBV12-4	-	TGTGCCAGCAGGACACAGGGAGGGGATGGCTACACCTTC	CASRTQGGDGYTF
TRBJ2-2	-	14	TRBV5-6	-	TGTGCCAGCAGCTCCGGGCCCAACACCGGGGAGCTGTTTTTT	CASSSGPNTGELFF
TRBJ1-4	-	12	TRBV12-3/TRBV12-4	-	TGTGCCAGCAGTTTAGAGGATGAAAAACTGTTTTTT	CASSLEDEKLFF
TRBJ1-3	-	18	TRBV25-1	-	TGTGCCAGCAGTGAAGATTGGGGCAGGTCCCACTCTGGAAACACCATATATTTT	CASSEDWGRSHSGNTIYF
TRBJ2-3	-	17	TRBV7-9	-	TGTGCCAGCAGCTCAGACCCCGGGACCAGAGGGGCAGATACGCAGTATTTT	CASSSDPGTRGADTQYF
TRBJ2-2	-	14	TRBV10-3	-	TGTGCCATCAGTGGGACCGTGAACACCGGGGAGCTGTTTTTT	CAISGTVNTGELFF
TRBJ1-1	-	15	TRBV19	-	TGTGCCAGTAGAGACTGGTCAGGGTCAAAAACTGAAGCTTTCTTT	CASRDWSGSKTEAFF
TRBJ2-3	-	10	TRBV6-5	-	TGTGCACCGTACACAGATACGCAGTATTTT	CAPYTDTQYF
TRBJ1-1	once	14	TRBV9	-	TGTGCCAGCAGCAATGGGGGCTTGAACACTGAAGCTTTCTTT	CASSNGGLNTEAFF
TRBJ2-5	-	16	TRBV5-1	TRBD2	TGCGCCAGCAGCTCAAGGACTAGCGGGGGGCAAGAGACCCAGTACTTC	CASSSRTSGGQETQYF
TRBJ2-7	-	13	TRBV19	TRBD1	TGTGCCAGTAGTTGGGACAGTTCCTACGAGCAGTACTTC	CASSWDSSYEQYF
TRBJ1-2	-	15	TRBV5-1	-	TGCGCCAGCAGCTTGACAGGGAAGTTCAACTATGGCTACACCTTC	CASSLTGKFNYGYTF
TRBJ1-4	-	15	TRBV7-2	-	TGTGCCAGCAGCTTGCGGGGTACAACTAATGAAAAACTGTTTTTT	CASSLRGTTNEKLFF
TRBJ2-1	-	19	TRBV7-9	TRBD2	TGTGCCAGCAGCTTATACCCCCCGACTAGCGGGGGAGCATACAATGAGCAGTTCTTC	CASSLYPPTSGGAYNEQFF
TRBJ1-4	-	13	TRBV2	TRBD1	TGTGCCAGCCGGACAGGGTTTCATGAAAAACTGTTTTTT	CASRTGFHEKLFF
TRBJ1-1	-	13	TRBV7-2	-	TGTGCCAGCAGCTTAATGGGATCCACTGAAGCTTTCTTT	CASSLMGSTEAFF
TRBJ2-1	-	12	TRBV11-3	-	TGTGCCAGCAGCCAGGGGTTTGTTGAGCAGTTCTTC	CASSQGFVEQFF
TRBJ2-3	-	16	TRBV7-2	-	TGTGCCAGCAGCTTAATAGATCCGAGGTACACAGATACGCAGTATTTT	CASSLIDPRYTDTQYF
TRBJ2-4	-	14	TRBV5-1	-	TGCGCCAGCAGCGGTTTTGCGGGCGATAACATTCAGTACTTC	CASSGFAGDNIQYF
TRBJ1-2	-	13	TRBV18	TRBD1	TGTGCCAGCTCAACCCGGGACAGCTATGGCTACACCTTC	CASSTRDSYGYTF
TRBJ1-2	-	13	TRBV28	-	TGTGCCAGCAGCTTCGGGTCAGATTATGGCTACACCTTC	CASSFGSDYGYTF
TRBJ2-3	-	13	TRBV27	-	TGTGCCAGCAGTTTACGGGAAGCAGATACGCAGTATTTT	CASSLREADTQYF
TRBJ1-5	few	14	TRBV5-4	-	TGTGCCACCAAGCAGGCTGGGGGTAATCAGCCCCAGCATTTT	CATKQAGGNQPQHF
TRBJ1-6	-	16	TRBV5-1	-	TGCGCCAGCAGCTTGCGGCAGTCAAACGGAGGTTCACCCCTCCACTTT	CASSLRQSNGGSPLHF
TRBJ2-1	-	14	TRBV7-9	TRBD2	TGTGCCAGCTCGCCGGGGGGTTCCTACAATGAGCAGTTCTTC	CASSPGGSYNEQFF
TRBJ2-2	-	16	TRBV7-9	TRBD2	TGTGCCAGCAGCTTAGGAGCCGCGGGAGTCCCCGGGGAGCTGTTTTTT	CASSLGAAGVPGELFF